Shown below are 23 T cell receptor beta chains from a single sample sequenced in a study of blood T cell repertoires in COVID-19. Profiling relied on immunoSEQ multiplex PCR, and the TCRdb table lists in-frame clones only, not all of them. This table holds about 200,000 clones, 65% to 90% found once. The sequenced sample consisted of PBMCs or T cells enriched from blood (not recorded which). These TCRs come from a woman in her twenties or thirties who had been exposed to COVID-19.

CDR3 coding DNA: TGCGCCAGCAGCTTCAGGGGACAGGGGGCAAGGGAGCAGTACTTC. Translated, it gives CASSFRGQGAREQYF. V usage is TRBV5-1 and J usage is TRBJ2-7, with 12 positions matching TRBD1. Per germline, CDR1 SGHRS and CDR2 YFSETQ. V shed 2 bases, J shed 7 bases, and the junction held 7 bases outside the gene matches. CDR3 length: 15 residues.

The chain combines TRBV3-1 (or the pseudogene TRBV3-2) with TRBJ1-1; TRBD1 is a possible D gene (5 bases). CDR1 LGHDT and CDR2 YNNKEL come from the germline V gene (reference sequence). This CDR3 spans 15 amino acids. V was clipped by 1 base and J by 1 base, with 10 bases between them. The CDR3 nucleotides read TGTGCCAGCAGCCAAGGTACCGGGGGGAACACTGAAGCTTTCTTT. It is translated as CASSQGTGGNTEAFF.

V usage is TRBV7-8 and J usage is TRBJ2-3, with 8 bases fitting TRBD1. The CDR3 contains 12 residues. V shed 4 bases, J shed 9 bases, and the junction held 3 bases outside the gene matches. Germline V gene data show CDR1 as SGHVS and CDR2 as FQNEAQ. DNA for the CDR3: TGTGCCAGCAGCTCGGACAGGGTAACGCAGTATTTT. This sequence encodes CASSSDRVTQYF.

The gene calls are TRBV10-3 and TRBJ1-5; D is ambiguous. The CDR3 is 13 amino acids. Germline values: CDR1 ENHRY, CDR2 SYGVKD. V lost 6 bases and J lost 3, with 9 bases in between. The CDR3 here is CAIRDRDNQPQHF. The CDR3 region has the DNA TGTGCCATCAGGGACCGGGACAATCAGCCCCAGCATTTT.

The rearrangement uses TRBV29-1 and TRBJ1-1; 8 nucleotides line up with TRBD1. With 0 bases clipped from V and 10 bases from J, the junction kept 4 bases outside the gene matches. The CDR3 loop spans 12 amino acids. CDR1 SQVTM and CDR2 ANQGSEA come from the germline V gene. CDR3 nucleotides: TGCAGCGTTGAAGATGGGGGGACAGGAGCTTTCTTT. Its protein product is CSVEDGGTGAFF.

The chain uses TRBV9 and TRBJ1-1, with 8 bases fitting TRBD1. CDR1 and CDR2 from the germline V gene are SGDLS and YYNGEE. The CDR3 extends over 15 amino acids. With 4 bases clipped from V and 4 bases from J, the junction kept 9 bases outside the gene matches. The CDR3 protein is CASSLLGQGSTEAFF. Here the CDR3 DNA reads TGTGCCAGCAGCCTCCTCGGACAGGGAAGCACTGAAGCTTTCTTT.

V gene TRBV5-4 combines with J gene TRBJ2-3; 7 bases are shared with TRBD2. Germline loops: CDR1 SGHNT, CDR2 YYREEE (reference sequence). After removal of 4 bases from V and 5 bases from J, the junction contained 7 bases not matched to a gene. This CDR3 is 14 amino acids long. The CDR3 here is CASSVRLAVDTQYF. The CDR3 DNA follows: TGTGCCAGCAGCGTAAGACTAGCTGTAGATACGCAGTATTTT.

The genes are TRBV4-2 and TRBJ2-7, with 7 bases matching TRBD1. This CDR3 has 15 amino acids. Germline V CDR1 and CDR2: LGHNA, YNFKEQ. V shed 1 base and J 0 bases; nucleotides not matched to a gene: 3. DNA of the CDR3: TGTGCCAGCAGCCAAGGGGCAGGGGGCTCCTACGAGCAGTACTTC. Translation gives CASSQGAGGSYEQYF.

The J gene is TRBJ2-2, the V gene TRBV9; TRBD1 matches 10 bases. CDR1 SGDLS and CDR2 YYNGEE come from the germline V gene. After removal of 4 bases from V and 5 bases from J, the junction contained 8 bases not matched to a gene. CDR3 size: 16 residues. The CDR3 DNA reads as TGTGCCAGCAGCCTGGGACAGGGGATAGGAACCGGGGAGCTGTTTTTT. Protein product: CASSLGQGIGTGELFF.

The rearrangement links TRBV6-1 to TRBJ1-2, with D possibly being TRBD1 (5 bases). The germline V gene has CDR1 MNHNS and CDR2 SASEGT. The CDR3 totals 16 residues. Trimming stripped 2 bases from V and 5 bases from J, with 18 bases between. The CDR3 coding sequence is TGTGCCAGCAGTGAACCCGAAGGGGCGCCTTGGTATGGCTACACCTTC. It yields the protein CASSEPEGAPWYGYTF.

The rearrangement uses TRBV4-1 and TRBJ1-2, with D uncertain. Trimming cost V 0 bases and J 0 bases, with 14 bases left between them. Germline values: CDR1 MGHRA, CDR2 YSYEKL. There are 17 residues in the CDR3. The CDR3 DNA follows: TGCGCCAGCAGCCAAGATGCGGAATCAAAAGCTAACTATGGCTACACCTTC. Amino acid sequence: CASSQDAESKANYGYTF.

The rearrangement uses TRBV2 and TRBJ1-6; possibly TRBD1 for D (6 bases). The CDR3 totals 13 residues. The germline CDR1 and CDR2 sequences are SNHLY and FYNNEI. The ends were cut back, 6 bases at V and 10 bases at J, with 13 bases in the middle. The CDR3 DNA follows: TGTGCCAGCAGGGCAGGGGAAAGGTCACCCCTCCACTTT. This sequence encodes CASRAGERSPLHF.

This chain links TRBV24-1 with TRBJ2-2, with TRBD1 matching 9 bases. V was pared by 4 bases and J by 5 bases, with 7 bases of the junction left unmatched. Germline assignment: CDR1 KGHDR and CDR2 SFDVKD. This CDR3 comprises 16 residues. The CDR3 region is CATSDWGQGETGELFF. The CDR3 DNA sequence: TGTGCCACCAGTGACTGGGGACAGGGTGAAACCGGGGAGCTGTTTTTT.

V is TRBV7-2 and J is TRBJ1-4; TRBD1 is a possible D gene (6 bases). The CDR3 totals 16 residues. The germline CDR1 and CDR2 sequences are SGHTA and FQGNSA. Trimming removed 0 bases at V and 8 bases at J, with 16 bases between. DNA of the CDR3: TGTGCCAGCAGCTTAGCGATTATGCCAGGGGAAGAAAAACTGTTTTTT. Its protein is CASSLAIMPGEEKLFF.

As DNA, the CDR3 is TGCGCCAGCAGACAGGGGATCTCCTACGAGCAGTACTTC. Residues: CASRQGISYEQYF. The chain combines TRBV5-1 with TRBJ2-7; TRBD1 agrees at 7 bases. The CDR3 totals 13 residues. Germline V CDR1 and CDR2: SGHRS, YFSETQ. The ends lost 5 bases at V and 0 bases at J; junction bases unmatched: 2. The entire variable domain, with the rest obtained from reference TRBV5-1 and TRBJ2-7, is as follows: KAGVTQTPRYLIKTRGQQVTLSCSPISGHRSVSWYQQTPGQGLQFLFEYFSETQRNKGNFPGRFSGRQFSNSRSEMNVSTLELGDSALYLCASRQGISYEQYFGPGTRLTVT.

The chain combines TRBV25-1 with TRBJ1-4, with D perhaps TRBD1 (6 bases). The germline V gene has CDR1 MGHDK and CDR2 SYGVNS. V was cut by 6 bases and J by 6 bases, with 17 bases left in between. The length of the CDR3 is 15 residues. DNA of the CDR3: TGTGCCAGCAGCCACTCCACAGGGCTCCATGAAAAACTGTTTTTT. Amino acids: CASSHSTGLHEKLFF.

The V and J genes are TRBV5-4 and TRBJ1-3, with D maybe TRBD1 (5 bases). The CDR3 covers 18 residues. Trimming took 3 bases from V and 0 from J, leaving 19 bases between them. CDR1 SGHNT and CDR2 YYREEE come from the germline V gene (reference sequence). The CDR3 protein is CASSSFPLQASSGNTIYF. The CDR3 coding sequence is TGTGCCAGCAGCTCCTTTCCGTTACAGGCTAGCTCTGGAAACACCATATATTTT.

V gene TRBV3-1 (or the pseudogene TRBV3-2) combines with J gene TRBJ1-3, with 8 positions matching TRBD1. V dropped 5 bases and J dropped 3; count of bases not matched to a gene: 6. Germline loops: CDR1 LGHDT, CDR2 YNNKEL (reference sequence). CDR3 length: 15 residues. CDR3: CASSGQGSFGNTIYF. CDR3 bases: TGTGCCAGCAGCGGACAGGGTAGTTTTGGAAACACCATATATTTT.

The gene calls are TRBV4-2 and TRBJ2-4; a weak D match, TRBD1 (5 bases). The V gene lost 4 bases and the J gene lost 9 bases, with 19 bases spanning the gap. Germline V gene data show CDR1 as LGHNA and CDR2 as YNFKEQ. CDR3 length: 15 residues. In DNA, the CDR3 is TGTGCCAGCAGCCCTATCCTGGGGCACGAAAGCATTCAGTACTTC. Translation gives CASSPILGHESIQYF.

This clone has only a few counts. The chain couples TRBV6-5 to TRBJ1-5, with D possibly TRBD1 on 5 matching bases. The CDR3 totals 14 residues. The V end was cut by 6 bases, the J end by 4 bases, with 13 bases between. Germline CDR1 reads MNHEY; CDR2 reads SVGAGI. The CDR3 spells CASRGGDLNQPQHF. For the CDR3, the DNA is TGTGCCAGCAGGGGGGGGGACCTAAATCAGCCCCAGCATTTT.

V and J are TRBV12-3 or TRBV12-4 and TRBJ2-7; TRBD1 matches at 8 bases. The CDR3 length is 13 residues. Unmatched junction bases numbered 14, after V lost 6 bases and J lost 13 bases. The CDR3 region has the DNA TGTGCCAGCAGCTACAGGGGGTTCTACGAGCCCTACTTC. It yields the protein CASSYRGFYEPYF.

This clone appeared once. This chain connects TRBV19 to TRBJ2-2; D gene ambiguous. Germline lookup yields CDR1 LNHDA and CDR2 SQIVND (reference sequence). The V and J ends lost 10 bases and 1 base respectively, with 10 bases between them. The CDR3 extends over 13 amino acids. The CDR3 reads CAIQTENTGELFF. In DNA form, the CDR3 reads TGTGCCATTCAGACTGAGAACACCGGGGAGCTGTTTTTT.

The CDR3 spells CASRMDTGSTDTQYF. DNA of the CDR3: TGTGCCAGCAGAATGGACACCGGGTCGACAGATACGCAGTATTTT. The chain recombines TRBV2 with TRBJ2-3, with D possibly TRBD1 on 5 matching bases. Germline assignment: CDR1 SNHLY and CDR2 FYNNEI. This CDR3 region has 15 residues. V shed 6 bases and J shed 3 bases, with 16 bases lying between them.